The clone carrying this TCR beta chain appeared a few times. Its antigen is not identified. This CDR3 region has 17 residues. Trimming removed 4 bases at V and 4 bases at J, with 20 bases between. CDR1 is SGDLS, CDR2 YYNGEE, per germline. The data derive from a study of regulatory T cells in long-lasting Graves disease. Findings and caveats of the study: Patients with persistent Graves' had lower TCR diversity than newly diagnosed patients. Analyses excluded thyroid tissue, covering peripheral blood alone.

Construction of the TCR beta libraries employed iRepertoire HTBI primers in conjunction with Arm-PCR of CDR3 regions. TCRdb re-called the multiplex PCR reads through MiXCR, storing one row per CDR3 protein. The profile shows a few hundred thousand distinct CDR3 sequences, approximately 16% of them singletons. Time point described: newly diagnosed GD, antithyroid drugs for less than 3 months. PBMCs provided the RNA from which the TCR library was made. These data are also associated with another study on T cells in Graves' hyperthyroidism and ophthalmopathy. That report adds: Diagnosing involved the use of clinical symptoms, serum thyroxine and TRAb, thyroid ultrasound and orbital computed tomography.

The sequence was obtained from a young woman with Graves disease. V usage is TRBV9 and J usage is TRBJ2-2; D gene ambiguous. The sample was peripheral blood mononuclear cells (PBMCs), taken at new diagnosis, from a patient treated with antithyroid drugs. CDR3 DNA: TGTGCCAGCAGCCATAGTAGGACGCCAGGTGCCACCGGGGAGCTGTTTTTT. The encoded protein is CASSHSRTPGATGELFF.